This T cell receptor beta chain was observed in a study of beta chain features in type 1 diabetes. Findings and caveats of the study: Moderately but significantly shorter TCRB CDR3s were found in Type 1 diabetes patients in all four CD4+ subsets. Patients' naive, central memory and Treg TCRB repertoires seemed closer to one another than those of healthy donors. Insertions were fewer and deletions more numerous at VDJ junctions in type 1 diabetes patients.

Sorting gave populations that all exceeded 95% purity. In regard to this clone: Antigen: not known.

The trim removed 6 bases at V and 7 bases at J, leaving 11 bases unmatched. There are 15 residues in the CDR3. Germline lookup yields CDR1 MNHEY and CDR2 SMNVEV (reference sequence). Reverse transcription of all isolated RNA meant that expressed TCRB transcripts were sequenced. TCRdb's table, derived via immunoSEQ multiplex PCR, lists solely in-frame clones and lacks some. Counted here are a few hundred thousand clones, 16% occurring once; the ten biggest clones make up less than 0.09%. The chain employs TRBV27 and TRBJ2-5; TRBD1 agrees at 10 bases. The receptor was isolated from a young man with type 1 diabetes. Source material: naive CD4+ T cells from blood. The CDR3 nucleotides are TGTGCCAGCAGGGGGACAGGGGCCGTGGTTGCGACCCAGTACTTC. Translation gives CASRGTGAVVATQYF.